One TCR beta chain is described in this entry. The CDR3 extends over 11 amino acids. The germline CDR1 and CDR2 sequences are SEHNR and FQNEAQ (reference sequence). Deletions cut 5 bases from V and 5 bases from J, with 7 bases between. The protocol was immunoSEQ multiplex PCR, while the TCRdb copy is restricted to in-frame clones and leaves out a portion. Found here are 68,000 or so clones, approximately 90% of them singletons; the top ten hold 2.9%. These data come from a study of T cells after somatic rescue of genetic block. The genes are TRBV7-9 and TRBJ2-7; no clear D. Source material: peripheral blood mononuclear cells (PBMCs). The receptor's source is a man aged 35 to 55. The CDR3 region has the DNA TGTGCCAGCAGCCAAGGACACGAGCAGTACTTC. Translation gives CASSQGHEQYF.